This paragraph covers one TCR beta chain sequence. Its antigen is unknown. Purities in excess of 95% were seen in all sorted populations. Expressed TCRB transcripts were sequenced because the isolated RNA had all been reverse transcribed beforehand. TCRdb keeps only in-frame clones here, not all; method: immunoSEQ multiplex PCR. The repertoire holds about 390,000 clones, with around 10% as singletons. This entry belongs to a study of beta chain features in type 1 diabetes. Whole-study context: Cell yields, age and gender were similar between patients and healthy donors.

Study-level points and caveats: Within each of all four CD4+ subsets, Type 1 diabetes patients had TCRB CDR3s that were moderately but significantly shorter.

The CDR3 runs 16 residues. Trimming removed 3 bases from V and 4 bases from J, with 16 bases in between. Germline V CDR1 and CDR2: KGHSH, LQKENI. This clonotype originated in a man aged 30 to 45 with type 1 diabetes. The J gene is TRBJ2-1, the V gene TRBV18; D gene uncertain. The specimen was central memory CD4+ T cells from blood. The CDR3 is CASSPIKPEKYNEQFF. The CDR3, as DNA: TGTGCCAGCTCACCTATAAAACCCGAAAAGTACAATGAGCAGTTCTTC.